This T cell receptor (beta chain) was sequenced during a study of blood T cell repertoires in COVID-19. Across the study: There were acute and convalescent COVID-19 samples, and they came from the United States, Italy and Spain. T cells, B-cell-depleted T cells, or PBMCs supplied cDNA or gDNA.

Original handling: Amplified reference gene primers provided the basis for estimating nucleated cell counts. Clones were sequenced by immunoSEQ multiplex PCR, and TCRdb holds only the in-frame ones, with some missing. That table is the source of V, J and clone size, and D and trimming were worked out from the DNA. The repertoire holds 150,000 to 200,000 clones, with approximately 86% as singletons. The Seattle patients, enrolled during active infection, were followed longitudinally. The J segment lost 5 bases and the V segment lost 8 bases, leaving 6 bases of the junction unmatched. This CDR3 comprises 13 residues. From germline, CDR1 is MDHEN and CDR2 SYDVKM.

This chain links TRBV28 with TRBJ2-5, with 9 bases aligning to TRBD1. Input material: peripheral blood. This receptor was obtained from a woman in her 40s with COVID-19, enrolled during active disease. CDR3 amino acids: CASAGTGLETQYF. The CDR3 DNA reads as TGTGCCAGCGCCGGGACAGGGCTGGAGACCCAGTACTTC. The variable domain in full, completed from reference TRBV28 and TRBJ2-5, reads DVKVTQSSRYLVKRTGEKVFLECVQDMDHENMFWYRQDPGLGLRLIYFSYDVKMKEKGDIPEGYSVSREKKERFSLILESASTNQTSMYLCASAGTGLETQYFGPGTRLLVL.